The 8 T cell receptor beta chains below were found in one sample sequenced in a study of blood T cell repertoires in COVID-19. Libraries were prepared by immunoSEQ multiplex PCR; TCRdb keeps only in-frame clonotypes and omits some of them. Among some 160,000 clones listed, 80% to 90% were seen once. The sequenced material came from peripheral blood. These receptors were collected from a woman older than 75 with COVID-19, enrolled during active disease.

The genes are TRBV10-2 and TRBJ2-1; the D gene is possibly TRBD1 (6 bases). CDR3 length: 14 residues. Germline assignment: CDR1 WSHSY and CDR2 SAAADI. V was trimmed by 8 bases and J by 1 base, leaving 12 bases between them. Here the CDR3 reads CASGRGLSYNEQFF. DNA for the CDR3: TGCGCCAGCGGCAGGGGCCTGTCCTACAATGAGCAGTTCTTC.

This chain joins TRBV10-3 and TRBJ1-5; D gene unclear. This CDR3 is built from 13 residues. Trimming shortened V by 2 bases and J by 7 bases, and 9 bases separated the two germline ends. In germline, CDR1 is ENHRY, CDR2 SYGVKD. CDR3 bases: TGTGCCATCAGTGAGATTGAGGTCCAGCCCCAGCATTTT. Its protein product is CAISEIEVQPQHF.

V is TRBV6-2 or TRBV6-3 and J is TRBJ1-3, with a possible D match to TRBD1 (6 bases). The CDR3 extends over 15 amino acids. CDR1 is MNHEY and CDR2 is SVGEGT in the germline V gene. Trimming cost V 6 bases and J 0 bases, with 12 bases left between them. CDR3 DNA: TGTGCCAGCAGCCCGGGACACAGCTCTGGAAACACCATATATTTT. Its protein is CASSPGHSSGNTIYF.

This chain joins TRBV5-5 and TRBJ1-3; D is possibly TRBD1 (6 bases). The CDR3 covers 18 residues. CDR1 SGHKS and CDR2 YYEKEE come from the germline V gene (reference sequence). V was shortened by 4 bases and J by 0 bases, with 20 bases between the two germline ends. The CDR3 DNA is TGTGCCAGCAGCCAAACCCTGACAGGTCCCCTCTCTGGAAACACCATATATTTT. Amino acid sequence: CASSQTLTGPLSGNTIYF. Supplemented by reference TRBV5-5 and TRBJ1-3, the full variable domain reads DAGVTQSPTHLIKTRGQQVTLRCSPISGHKSVSWYQQVLGQGPQFIFQYYEKEERGRGNFPDRFSARQFPNYSSELNVNALLLGDSALYLCASSQTLTGPLSGNTIYFGEGSWLTVV.

The chain joins TRBV7-2 to TRBJ1-3; 8 bases map to TRBD1. V was pared by 1 base and J by 3 bases, with 2 bases of the junction left unmatched. The CDR3 has 15 residues. Germline V CDR1 and CDR2: SGHTA, FQGNSA. DNA of the CDR3: TGTGCCAGCAGCTTAGGGACAGGGTATGGAAACACCATATATTTT. Protein sequence: CASSLGTGYGNTIYF.

The rearrangement uses TRBV20-1 and TRBJ2-7; 9 nucleotides match TRBD2. J lost 4 bases, V lost 3 bases, and 4 bases had no gene match. CDR1 is DFQATT and CDR2 is SNEGSKA in the germline V gene (reference sequence). CDR3 length: 13 amino acids. Here the CDR3 reads CSASSGGGYEQYF. The CDR3 DNA follows: TGCAGTGCTAGTAGCGGGGGCGGGTACGAGCAGTACTTC.

The genes are TRBV19 and TRBJ2-1, with D perhaps TRBD2 (6 bases). Germline V gives CDR1 LNHDA, CDR2 SQIVND (reference sequence). This CDR3 spans 12 amino acids. The V end was cut by 4 bases, the J end by 6 bases, with 7 bases between. The CDR3 spells CASSRLGNEQFF. In nucleotides, the CDR3 is TGTGCCAGTAGTAGACTAGGCAATGAGCAGTTCTTC.

The rearrangement joins TRBV29-1 to TRBJ2-5; no clear D. Germline-derived CDR1 and CDR2 are SQVTM and ANQGSEA. The CDR3 length is 11 residues. The CDR3 DNA sequence: TGCTCCCTGCTGGAGCAAGAGACCCAGTACTTC. Translated: CSLLEQETQYF.